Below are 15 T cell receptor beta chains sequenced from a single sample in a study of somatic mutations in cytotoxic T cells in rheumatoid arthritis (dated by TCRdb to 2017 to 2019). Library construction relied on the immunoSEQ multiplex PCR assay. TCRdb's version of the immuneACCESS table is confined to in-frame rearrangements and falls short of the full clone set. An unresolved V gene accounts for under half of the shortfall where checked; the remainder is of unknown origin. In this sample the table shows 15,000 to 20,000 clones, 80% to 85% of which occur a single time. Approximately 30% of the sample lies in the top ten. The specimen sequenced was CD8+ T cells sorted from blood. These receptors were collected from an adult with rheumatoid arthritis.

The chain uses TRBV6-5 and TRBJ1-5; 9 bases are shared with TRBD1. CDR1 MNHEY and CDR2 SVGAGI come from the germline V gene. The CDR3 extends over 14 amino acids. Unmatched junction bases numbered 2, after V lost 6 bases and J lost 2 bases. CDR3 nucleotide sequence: TGTGCCAGCAGGCGGACAGGGGGCAATCAGCCCCAGCATTTT. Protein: CASRRTGGNQPQHF.

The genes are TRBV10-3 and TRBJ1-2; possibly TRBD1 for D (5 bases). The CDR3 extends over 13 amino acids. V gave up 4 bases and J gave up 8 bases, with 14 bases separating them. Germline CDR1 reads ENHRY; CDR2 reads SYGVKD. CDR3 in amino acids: CAISVGLIGGYTF. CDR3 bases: TGTGCCATCAGTGTGGGACTCATCGGAGGCTACACCTTC.

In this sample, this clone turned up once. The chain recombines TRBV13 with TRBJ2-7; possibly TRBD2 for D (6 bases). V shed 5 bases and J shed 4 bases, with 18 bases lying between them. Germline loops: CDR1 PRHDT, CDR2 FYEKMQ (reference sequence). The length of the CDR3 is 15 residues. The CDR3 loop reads CASSLGLGGMYEQYF. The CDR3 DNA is TGTGCCAGCAGCCTCGGGCTTGGGGGGATGTACGAGCAGTACTTC.

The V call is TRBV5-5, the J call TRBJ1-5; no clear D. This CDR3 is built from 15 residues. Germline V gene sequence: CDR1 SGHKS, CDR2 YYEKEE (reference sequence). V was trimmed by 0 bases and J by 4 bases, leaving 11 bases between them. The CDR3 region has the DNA TGTGCCAGCAGCTTGGTCGTCGGCCAGAATCAGCCCCAGCATTTT. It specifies CASSLVVGQNQPQHF.

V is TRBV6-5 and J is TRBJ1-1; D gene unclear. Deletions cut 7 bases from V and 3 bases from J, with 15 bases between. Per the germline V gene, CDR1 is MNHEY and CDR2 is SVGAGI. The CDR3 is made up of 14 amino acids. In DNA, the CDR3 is TGTGCCAGCACCCTCTCGTTCGGGGACACTGAAGCTTTCTTT. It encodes CASTLSFGDTEAFF.

CDR3 bases: TGTGCCAGCAGCTCAACAGGGAACCAGCCCCAGCATTTT. The encoded protein is CASSSTGNQPQHF. The rearrangement joins TRBV5-6 to TRBJ1-5; TRBD1 might be the D (6 bases). From germline, CDR1 is SGHDT and CDR2 YYEEEE. Trimming pared 3 bases from V and 7 bases from J, leaving 11 bases between. The CDR3 covers 13 residues.

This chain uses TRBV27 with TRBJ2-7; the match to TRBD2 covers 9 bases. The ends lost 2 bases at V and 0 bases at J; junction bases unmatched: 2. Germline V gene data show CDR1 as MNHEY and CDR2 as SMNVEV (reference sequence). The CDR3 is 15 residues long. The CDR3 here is CASSLLAGSSYEQYF. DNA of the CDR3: TGTGCCAGCAGTTTACTAGCGGGAAGCTCCTACGAGCAGTACTTC.

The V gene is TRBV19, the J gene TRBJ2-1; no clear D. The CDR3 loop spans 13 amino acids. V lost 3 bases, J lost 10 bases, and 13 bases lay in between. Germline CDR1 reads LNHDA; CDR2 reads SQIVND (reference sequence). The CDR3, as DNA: TGTGCCAGTAGTATTCTTTCATTCTGGGAGCAGTTCTTC. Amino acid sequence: CASSILSFWEQFF.

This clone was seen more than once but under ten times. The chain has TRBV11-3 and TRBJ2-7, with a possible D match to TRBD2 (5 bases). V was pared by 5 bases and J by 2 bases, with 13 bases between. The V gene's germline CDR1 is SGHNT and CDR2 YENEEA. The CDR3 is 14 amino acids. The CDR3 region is CASSTREAPYEQYF. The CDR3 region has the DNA TGTGCCAGCAGCACTAGAGAGGCTCCCTACGAGCAGTACTTC.

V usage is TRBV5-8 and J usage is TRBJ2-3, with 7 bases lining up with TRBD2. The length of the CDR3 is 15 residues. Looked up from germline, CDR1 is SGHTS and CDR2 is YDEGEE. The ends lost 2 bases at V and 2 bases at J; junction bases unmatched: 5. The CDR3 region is CASSFGGGITDTQYF. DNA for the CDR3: TGTGCCAGCAGCTTTGGGGGGGGAATCACAGATACGCAGTATTTT.

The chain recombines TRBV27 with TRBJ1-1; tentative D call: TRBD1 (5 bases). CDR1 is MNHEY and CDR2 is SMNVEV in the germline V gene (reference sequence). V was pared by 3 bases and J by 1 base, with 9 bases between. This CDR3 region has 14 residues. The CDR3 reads CASSLRGGNTEAFF. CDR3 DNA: TGTGCCAGCAGTTTGCGGGGGGGGAACACTGAAGCTTTCTTT.

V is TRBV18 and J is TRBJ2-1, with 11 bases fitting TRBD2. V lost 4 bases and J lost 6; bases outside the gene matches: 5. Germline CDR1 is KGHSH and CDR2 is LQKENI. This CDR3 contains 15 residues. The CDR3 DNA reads TGTGCCAGCTCACTTAGCGGGGGGGCCTTCAATGAGCAGTTCTTC. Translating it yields CASSLSGGAFNEQFF.

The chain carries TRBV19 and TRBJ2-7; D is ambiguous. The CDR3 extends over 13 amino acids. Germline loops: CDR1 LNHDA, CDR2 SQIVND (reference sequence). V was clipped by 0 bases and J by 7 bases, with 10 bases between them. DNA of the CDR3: TGTGCCAGTAGTATAGAAAAGGTGGGGGAGCAGTACTTC. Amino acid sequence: CASSIEKVGEQYF.

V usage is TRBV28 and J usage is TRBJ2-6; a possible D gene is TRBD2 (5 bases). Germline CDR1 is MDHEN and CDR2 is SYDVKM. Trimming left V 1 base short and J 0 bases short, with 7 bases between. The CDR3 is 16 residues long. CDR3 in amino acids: CASSLYRGSGANVLTF. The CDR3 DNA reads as TGTGCCAGCAGTTTATATCGGGGCTCTGGGGCCAACGTCCTGACTTTC.

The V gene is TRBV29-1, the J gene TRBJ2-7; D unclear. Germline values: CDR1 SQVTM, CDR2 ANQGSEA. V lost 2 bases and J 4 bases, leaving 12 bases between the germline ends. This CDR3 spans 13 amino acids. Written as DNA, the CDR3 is TGCAGCGTTGAACCGAAGGGAACTTACGAGCAGTACTTC. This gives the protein CSVEPKGTYEQYF.